This T cell receptor (beta chain) emerged from a study of early T cells in non-severe SARS-CoV-2 infection. Via MiXCR, TCRdb re-called the 5' RACE reads, giving one row per CDR3 protein. The repertoire has 85,000 to 90,000 distinct CDR3 sequences, roughly 15% of them found once; the top ten carry roughly 6%. Details on this clonotype: Its target is unknown. A much more abundant neighbour one base away suggests this may be a read error. Given the absence of the conserved phenylalanine or tryptophan at the CDR3 end, a read error is likely.

The CDR3 totals 16 residues. The V and J ends lost 4 bases and 3 bases, in that order; junction bases with no gene match: 11. The V gene's germline CDR1 is LNHDA and CDR2 SQIVND (reference sequence). Study conclusions and caveats: Private and CD4 specificities were missed by VDJdb matching, skewed to anti-spike CD8.

The sequencing sample was made of whole blood. This sequence was found in an adult who was a healthcare worker with PCR-confirmed SARS-CoV-2 infection or an uninfected control (not recorded which). The V gene is TRBV19, the J gene TRBJ1-1; 7 nucleotides match TRBD1. In DNA form, the CDR3 reads TGTGCCAGTAGTACCGTTTTGACAGGGCGTCACACTGAAGCTTTCCTT. It codes for CASSTVLTGRHTEAFL.